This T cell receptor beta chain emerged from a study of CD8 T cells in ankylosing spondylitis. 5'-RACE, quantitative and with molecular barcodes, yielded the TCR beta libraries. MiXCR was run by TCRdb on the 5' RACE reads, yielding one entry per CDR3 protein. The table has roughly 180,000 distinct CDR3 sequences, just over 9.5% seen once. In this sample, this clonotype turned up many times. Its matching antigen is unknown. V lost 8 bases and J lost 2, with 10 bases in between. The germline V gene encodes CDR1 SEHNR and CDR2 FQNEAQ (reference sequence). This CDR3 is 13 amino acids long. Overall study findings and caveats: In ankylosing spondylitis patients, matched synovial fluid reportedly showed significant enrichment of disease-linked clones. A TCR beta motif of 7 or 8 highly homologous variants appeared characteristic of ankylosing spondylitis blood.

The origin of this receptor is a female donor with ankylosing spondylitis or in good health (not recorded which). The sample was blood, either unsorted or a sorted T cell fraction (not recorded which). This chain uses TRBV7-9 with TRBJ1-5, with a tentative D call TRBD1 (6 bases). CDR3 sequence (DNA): TGTGCCAGCGGGTCAGGGGGCAATCAGCCCCAGCATTTT. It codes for CASGSGGNQPQHF.